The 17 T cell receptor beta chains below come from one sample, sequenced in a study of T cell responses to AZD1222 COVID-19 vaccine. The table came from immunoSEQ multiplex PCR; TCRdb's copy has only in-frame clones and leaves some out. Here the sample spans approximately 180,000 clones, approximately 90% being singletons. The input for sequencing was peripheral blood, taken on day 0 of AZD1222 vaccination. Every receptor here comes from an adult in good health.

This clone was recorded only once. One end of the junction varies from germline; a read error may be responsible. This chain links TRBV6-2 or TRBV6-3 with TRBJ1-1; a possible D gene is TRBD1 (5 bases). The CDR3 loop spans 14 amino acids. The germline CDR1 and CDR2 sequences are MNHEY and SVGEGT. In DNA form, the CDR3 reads TGTGCCAGCAGTCCCACGGGGGGGAACACTGAAGCCTTCTTT. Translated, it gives CASSPTGGNTEAFF.

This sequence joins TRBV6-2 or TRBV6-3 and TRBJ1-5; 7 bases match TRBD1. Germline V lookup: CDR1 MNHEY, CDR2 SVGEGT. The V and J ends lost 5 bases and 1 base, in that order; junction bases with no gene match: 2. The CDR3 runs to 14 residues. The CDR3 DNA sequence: TGTGCCAGCAGTCAGGGGGGGAGCAATCAGCCCCAGCATTTT. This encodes CASSQGGSNQPQHF.

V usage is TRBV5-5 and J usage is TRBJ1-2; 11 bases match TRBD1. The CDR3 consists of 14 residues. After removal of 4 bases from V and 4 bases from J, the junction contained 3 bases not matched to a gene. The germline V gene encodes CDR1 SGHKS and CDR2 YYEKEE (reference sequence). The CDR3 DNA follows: TGTGCCAGCAGCGGGACAGGGGGATTCTATGGCTACACCTTC. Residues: CASSGTGGFYGYTF.

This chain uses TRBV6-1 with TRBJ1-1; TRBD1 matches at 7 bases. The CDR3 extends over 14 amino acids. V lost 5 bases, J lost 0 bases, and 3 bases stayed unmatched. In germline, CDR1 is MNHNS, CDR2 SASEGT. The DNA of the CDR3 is TGTGCCAGCAGTCGCGACAGGGTGAACACTGAAGCTTTCTTT. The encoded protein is CASSRDRVNTEAFF.

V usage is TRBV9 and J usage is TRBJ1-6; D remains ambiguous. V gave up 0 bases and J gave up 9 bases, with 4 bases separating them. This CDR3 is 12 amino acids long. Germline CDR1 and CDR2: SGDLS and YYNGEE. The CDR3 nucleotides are TGTGCCAGCAGCGTAGACGTTTCACCCCTCCACTTT. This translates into CASSVDVSPLHF.

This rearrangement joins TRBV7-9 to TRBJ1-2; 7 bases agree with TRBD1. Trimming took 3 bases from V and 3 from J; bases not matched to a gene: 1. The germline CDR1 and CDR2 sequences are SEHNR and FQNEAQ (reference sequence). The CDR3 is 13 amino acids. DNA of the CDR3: TGTGCCAGCAGCTTTACAGGGGACTATGGCTACACCTTC. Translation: CASSFTGDYGYTF. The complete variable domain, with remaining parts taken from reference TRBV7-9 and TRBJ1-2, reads DTGVSQNPRHKITKRGQNVTFRCDPISEHNRLYWYRQTLGQGPEFLTYFQNEAQLEKSRLLSDRFSAERPKGSFSTLEIQRTEQGDSAMYLCASSFTGDYGYTFGSGTRLTVV.

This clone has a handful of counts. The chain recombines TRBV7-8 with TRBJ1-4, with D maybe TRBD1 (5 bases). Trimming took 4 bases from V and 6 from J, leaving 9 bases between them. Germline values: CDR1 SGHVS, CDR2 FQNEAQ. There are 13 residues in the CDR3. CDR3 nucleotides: TGTGCCAGCAGCTGGGACGGGGATGAAAAACTGTTTTTT. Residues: CASSWDGDEKLFF.

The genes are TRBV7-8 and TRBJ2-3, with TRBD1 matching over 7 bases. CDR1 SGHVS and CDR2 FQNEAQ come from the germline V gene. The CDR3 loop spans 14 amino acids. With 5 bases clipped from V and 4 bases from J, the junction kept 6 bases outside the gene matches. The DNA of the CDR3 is TGTGCCAGCAGCAAAGACAGGGCGGCAGATACGCAGTATTTT. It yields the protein CASSKDRAADTQYF.

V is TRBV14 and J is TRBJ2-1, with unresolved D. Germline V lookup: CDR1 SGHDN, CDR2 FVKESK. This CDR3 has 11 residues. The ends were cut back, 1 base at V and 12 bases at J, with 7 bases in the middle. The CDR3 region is CASSQGPGQFF. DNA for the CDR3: TGTGCCAGCAGCCAAGGACCAGGGCAGTTCTTC.

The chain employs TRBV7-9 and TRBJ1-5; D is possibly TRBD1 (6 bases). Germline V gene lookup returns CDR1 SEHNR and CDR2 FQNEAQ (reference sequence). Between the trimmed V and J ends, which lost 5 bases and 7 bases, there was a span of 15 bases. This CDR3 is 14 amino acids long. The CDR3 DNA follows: TGTGCCAGCAGCAAGGGGGGGGGAGGACAGCCCCAGCATTTT. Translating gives CASSKGGGGQPQHF.

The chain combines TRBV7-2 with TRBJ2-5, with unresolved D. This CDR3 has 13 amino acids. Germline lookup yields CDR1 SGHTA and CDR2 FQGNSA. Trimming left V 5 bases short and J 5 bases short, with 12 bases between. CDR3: CASSSSFGETQYF. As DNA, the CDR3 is TGTGCCAGCAGCAGCTCCTTTGGGGAGACCCAGTACTTC.

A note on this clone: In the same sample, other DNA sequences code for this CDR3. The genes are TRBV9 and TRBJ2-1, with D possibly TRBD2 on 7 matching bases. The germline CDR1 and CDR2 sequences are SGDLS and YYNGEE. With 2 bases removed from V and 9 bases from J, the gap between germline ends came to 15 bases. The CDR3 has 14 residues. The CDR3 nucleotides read TGTGCCAGCAGCGTGCGGGCGGGGGACACTGAGCAGTTCTTC. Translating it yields CASSVRAGDTEQFF.

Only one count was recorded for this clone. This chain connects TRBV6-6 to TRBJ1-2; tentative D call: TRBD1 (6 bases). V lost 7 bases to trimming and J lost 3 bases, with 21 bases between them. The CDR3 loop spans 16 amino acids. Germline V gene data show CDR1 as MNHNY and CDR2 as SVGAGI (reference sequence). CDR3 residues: CASMRGTGASDYGYTF. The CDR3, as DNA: TGTGCCAGCATGCGGGGGACGGGGGCTTCTGACTATGGCTACACCTTC.

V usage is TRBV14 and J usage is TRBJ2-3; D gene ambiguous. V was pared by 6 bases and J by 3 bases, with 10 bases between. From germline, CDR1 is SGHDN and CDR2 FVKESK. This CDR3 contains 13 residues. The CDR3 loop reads CASRKLGTDTQYF. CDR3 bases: TGTGCCAGCAGAAAACTCGGGACAGATACGCAGTATTTT.

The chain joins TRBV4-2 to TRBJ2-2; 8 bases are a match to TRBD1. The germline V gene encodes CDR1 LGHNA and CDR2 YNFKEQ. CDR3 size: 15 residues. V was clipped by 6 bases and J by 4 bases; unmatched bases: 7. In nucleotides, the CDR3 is TGTGCCAGCAGAGAGGACAGGGCGGGCACCGGGGAGCTGTTTTTT. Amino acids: CASREDRAGTGELFF.

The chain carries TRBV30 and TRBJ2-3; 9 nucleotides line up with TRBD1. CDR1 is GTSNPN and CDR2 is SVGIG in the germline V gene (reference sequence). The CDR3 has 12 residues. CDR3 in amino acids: CASQGAHDTQYF. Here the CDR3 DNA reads TGTGCTTCACAGGGGGCGCATGATACGCAGTATTTT.

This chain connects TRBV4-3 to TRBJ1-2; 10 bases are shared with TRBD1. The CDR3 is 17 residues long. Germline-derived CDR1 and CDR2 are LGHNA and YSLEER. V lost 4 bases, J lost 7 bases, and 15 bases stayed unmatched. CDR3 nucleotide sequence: TGCGCCAGCAGCCCCGAGGGAACGGGACAGGGGCTTTCTGGCTACACCTTC. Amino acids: CASSPEGTGQGLSGYTF.